These 21 T cell receptor beta chains originate from one sample sequenced in a study of tumor-infiltrating lymphocytes in primary liver carcinoma. Unsorted whole blood served as the source of blood RNA, and germline DNA was extracted as well. Total RNA amounting to roughly 480 ng was the source from which TCR beta cDNA was made with a constant-region primer. Three-round nested multiplex PCR performed with slightly modified ARM-PCR produced the TCR beta libraries. TRBV1-TRBV30 forward primers paired with a C-beta reverse primer drove the first two PCR rounds, about 9 cycles each. TCRdb redid the calling of the multiplex PCR reads with MiXCR, one entry per CDR3 protein. The data hold 330,000 or so distinct CDR3 sequences, with less than 70% observed a single time. Sequencing used peripheral blood. The source of these receptors is a man aged 40-49 years with primary liver carcinoma and hepatitis B virus infection.

Worth noting for this clonotype: The junction does not match germline at one end; this may be a read error. The chain joins TRBV11-2 to TRBJ2-1; a weak D match, TRBD1 (5 bases). The CDR3 has 12 amino acids. CDR1 SGHAT and CDR2 FQNNGV come from the germline V gene. The CDR3 reads CASGNKDNEQSF. In nucleotides, the CDR3 is TGTGCCAGCGGCAACAAGGACAATGAGCAGTCCTTC.

This clonotype came up once. The rearrangement uses TRBV5-1 and TRBJ2-1; 8 bases map to TRBD2. This CDR3 has 16 residues. The germline gives CDR1 SGHRS, CDR2 YFSETQ. The J segment lost 8 bases and the V segment lost 2 bases, leaving 12 bases of the junction unmatched. The CDR3 sequence is CASSLTSGKMGDEQFF. As DNA, the CDR3 is TGCGCCAGCAGCTTAACTAGCGGAAAGATGGGCGATGAGCAGTTCTTC.

The chain uses TRBV11-1 and TRBJ1-1; no reliable D call. V was clipped by 5 bases and J by 4 bases, with 14 bases between them. The CDR3 has 14 amino acids. Germline loops: CDR1 SGHAT, CDR2 FQDESV (reference sequence). The CDR3 is CASSVRHEGTEAFF. CDR3 nucleotides: TGTGCCAGCAGCGTACGACACGAGGGCACTGAAGCTTTCTTT.

This clonotype has just a few counts. The genes are TRBV6-1 and TRBJ1-3; D uncertain. The germline V and J ends were trimmed by 1 base and 7 bases, with 5 bases remaining between them. The germline gives CDR1 MNHNS, CDR2 SASEGT. CDR3 length equals 12 residues. The CDR3 sequence is CASSEVRNTIYF. Here the CDR3 DNA reads TGTGCCAGCAGTGAAGTAAGGAACACCATATATTTT.

The chain couples TRBV30 to TRBJ2-5, with D possibly TRBD2 on 5 matching bases. CDR1 GTSNPN and CDR2 SVGIG come from the germline V gene (reference sequence). V gave up 3 bases and J gave up 2 bases, with 19 bases separating them. The length of the CDR3 is 16 residues. The chain's CDR3 is CAWSVGRILVQETQYF. The CDR3 DNA sequence: TGTGCCTGGAGCGTGGGCCGAATACTAGTTCAAGAGACCCAGTACTTC. The entire variable domain, with the rest obtained from reference TRBV30 and TRBJ2-5, is as follows: SQTIHQWPATLVQPVGSPLSLECTVEGTSNPNLYWYRQAAGRGLQLLFYSVGIGQISSEVPQNLSASRPQDRQFILSSKKLLLSDSGFYLCAWSVGRILVQETQYFGPGTRLLVL.

To note about this clonotype: Possible read error: a much larger clone is one base away. CDR3: CASSQVGNQYEQHF. DNA of the CDR3: TGCGCCAGCAGCCAGGTGGGAAACCAGTACGAGCAGCACTTC. The rearrangement joins TRBV4-1 to TRBJ2-7; D gene uncertain. The CDR3 length is 14 residues. Germline loops: CDR1 MGHRA, CDR2 YSYEKL.

Only a few counts were recorded for this clonotype. Since a much larger clone is just one base distant, this may be a read error. The chain uses TRBV6-5 and TRBJ2-1; the match to TRBD1 covers 9 bases. This CDR3 comprises 16 residues. Germline CDR1 and CDR2: MNHEY and SVGAGI. V dropped 6 bases and J dropped 9; count of bases not matched to a gene: 15. CDR3 nucleotides: TGTGCCAGCAGCACAGCCCACAGGGGGCCCTCTAGTGAGCAGTTCTTC. It encodes CASSTAHRGPSSEQFF.

Worth noting for this clonotype: Possible read error: a much larger clone is one base away. The chain combines TRBV14 with TRBJ2-6, with a tentative D call TRBD2 (6 bases). Germline loops: CDR1 SGHDN, CDR2 FVKESK. This CDR3 is 14 amino acids long. CDR3 residues: CAGSQAGGVSVLTF. DNA for the CDR3: TGTGCCGGCAGCCAAGCGGGCGGGGTGTCCGTCCTGACTTTC.

Points on this clonotype: A much bigger clone sits one base away, suggesting this may be a read error. The CDR3 is CASSPIRGTRIYYEQYF. DNA for the CDR3: TGTGCCAGCAGTCCCATTAGAGGGACAAGGATCTACTACGAGCAGTACTTC. V usage is TRBV6-5 and J usage is TRBJ2-7, with a weak D call TRBD1 (6 bases). V shed 5 bases and J shed 3 bases, with 23 bases lying between them. The CDR3 spans 17 residues. Germline V gene sequence: CDR1 MNHEY, CDR2 SVGAGI.

Notes on this clonotype: No conserved phenylalanine or tryptophan is present at the end of the CDR3, so a read error is the likely explanation. V and J are TRBV11-3 and TRBJ1-1, with TRBD1 identical over 8 bases. This CDR3 contains 13 residues. Germline values: CDR1 SGHNT, CDR2 YENEEA. The V gene end was trimmed by 3 bases and the J gene end by 4 bases; junction bases not matched to a gene: 1. DNA of the CDR3: TGTGCCAGCAGCTTCACAGGGGGCACTGAAGCTTTCATT. Amino acid sequence: CASSFTGGTEAFI.

This clonotype came up a few times. This sequence joins TRBV10-3 and TRBJ1-4; D might be TRBD1 (5 bases). The V end lost 6 bases, the J end lost 0 bases, and 14 bases lay between the germline ends. Per germline, CDR1 ENHRY and CDR2 SYGVKD. This CDR3 is 16 amino acids long. In DNA, the CDR3 is TGTGCCATCAGCCCCGGGACCCCACCAACTAATGAAAAACTGTTTTTT. It is translated as CAISPGTPPTNEKLFF.

This clonotype has more than one count but fewer than ten. The chain recombines TRBV25-1 with TRBJ2-5, with 8 bases that match TRBD2. The V and J ends lost 4 bases and 5 bases, in that order; junction bases with no gene match: 9. Germline CDR1 is MGHDK and CDR2 is SYGVNS. The CDR3 consists of 15 residues. CDR3 in amino acids: CASSGYSGMGETQYF. CDR3 sequence (DNA): TGTGCCAGCAGTGGATATAGCGGGATGGGGGAGACCCAGTACTTC.

This clonotype was recorded only once. This may stem from a read error, because a much larger clone lies one nucleotide away. The gene calls are TRBV12-3 or TRBV12-4 and TRBJ1-6, with a weak D call TRBD1 (5 bases). The CDR3 totals 15 residues. The germline V and J ends were trimmed by 2 bases and 9 bases, with 14 bases remaining between them. The CDR3 sequence is CASSLRGRDCSPLHF. The CDR3 nucleotides are TGTGCCAGCAGTTTACGTGGACGGGACTGTTCACCCCTCCACTTT.

The V and J genes are TRBV12-3 or TRBV12-4 and TRBJ2-2; no definite D call. The germline V and J ends were trimmed by 2 bases and 7 bases, with 8 bases remaining between them. The CDR3 sequence is 13 residues long. The CDR3 region is CASSLLVDGELFF. In DNA, the CDR3 is TGTGCCAGCAGTTTATTGGTGGACGGGGAGCTGTTTTTT.

This clonotype was observed at least ten times. The chain is built from TRBV6-2 or TRBV6-3 and TRBJ1-1; TRBD1 is a possible D gene (5 bases). The CDR3 contains 11 residues. Trimming shortened V by 8 bases and J by 7 bases, and 11 bases separated the two germline ends. From germline, CDR1 is MNHEY and CDR2 SVGEGT. The CDR3 reads CASARDSEAFF. In nucleotides, the CDR3 is TGTGCCAGCGCCCGAGACAGTGAAGCTTTCTTT.

The V gene is TRBV18, the J gene TRBJ1-5, with D possibly matching TRBD1 (5 bases). The V gene's germline CDR1 is KGHSH and CDR2 LQKENI. There are 14 residues in the CDR3. With 2 bases removed from V and 5 bases from J, the gap between germline ends came to 10 bases. The CDR3 DNA sequence: TGTGCCAGCTCACCATCGAAGACAGATCAGCCCCAGCATTTT. Translation: CASSPSKTDQPQHF.

The J gene is TRBJ2-1, the V gene TRBV28; no definite D call. There are 13 residues in the CDR3. The germline V and J ends were trimmed by 2 bases and 9 bases, with 11 bases remaining between them. Germline CDR1 reads MDHEN; CDR2 reads SYDVKM. The CDR3 DNA follows: TGTGCCAGCAGTTTACACGCAGCTGGTGAGCAGTTCTTC. This gives the protein CASSLHAAGEQFF.

The sample holds a few counts of this clonotype. V gene TRBV5-1 combines with J gene TRBJ2-1; D gene ambiguous. The CDR3 extends over 16 amino acids. Germline V gene data show CDR1 as SGHRS and CDR2 as YFSETQ. Trimming removed 0 bases at V and 0 bases at J, with 10 bases between. CDR3 loop: CASSLVDGDSYNEQFF. The CDR3 DNA follows: TGCGCCAGCAGCTTGGTGGACGGAGACTCCTACAATGAGCAGTTCTTC.

This clonotype has just a few counts. The chain joins TRBV19 to TRBJ1-2; D is uncertain. Per the germline V gene, CDR1 is LNHDA and CDR2 is SQIVND (reference sequence). CDR3 length equals 13 residues. V lost 4 bases and J 6 bases, leaving 12 bases between the germline ends. This CDR3 is CASSRTGENGYTF. CDR3 bases: TGTGCCAGTAGTAGGACTGGGGAGAATGGCTACACCTTC.

Points on this clonotype: A read error may be the cause here, since a much bigger clone is one base away. This chain links TRBV29-1 with TRBJ1-2, with D possibly being TRBD1 (6 bases). The CDR3 consists of 15 residues. From germline, CDR1 is SQVTM and CDR2 ANQGSEA. The CDR3 loop reads CIVEWGAGGNDGYTF. CDR3 nucleotide sequence: TGCATCGTTGAATGGGGGGCCGGGGGAAATGATGGCTACACCTTC.

This clonotype showed up many times. The rearrangement uses TRBV11-2 and TRBJ2-2; D may be TRBD2 (7 bases). V lost 1 base and J lost 12, with 15 bases in between. The germline V gene has CDR1 SGHAT and CDR2 FQNNGV. The CDR3 totals 14 residues. Here the CDR3 reads CASSLVRGGSKLFF. The DNA for the CDR3 is TGTGCCAGCAGCTTAGTCAGGGGAGGGTCGAAGCTGTTTTTT.